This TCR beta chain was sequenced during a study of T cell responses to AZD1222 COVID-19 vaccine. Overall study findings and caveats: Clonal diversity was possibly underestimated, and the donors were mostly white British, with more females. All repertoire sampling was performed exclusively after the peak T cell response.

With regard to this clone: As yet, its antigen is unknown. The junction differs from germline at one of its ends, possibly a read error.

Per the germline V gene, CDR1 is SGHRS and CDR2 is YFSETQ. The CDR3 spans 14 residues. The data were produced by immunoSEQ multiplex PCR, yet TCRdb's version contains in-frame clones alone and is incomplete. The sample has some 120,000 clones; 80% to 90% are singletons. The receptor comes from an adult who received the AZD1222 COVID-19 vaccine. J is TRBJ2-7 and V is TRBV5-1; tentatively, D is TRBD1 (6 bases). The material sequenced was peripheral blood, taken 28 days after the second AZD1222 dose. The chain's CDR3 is CASTQTGGSTGLDF. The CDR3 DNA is TGCGCCAGCACCCAAACTGGGGGCTCAACAGGGTTGGACTTC.